The T cell receptor beta chain described here comes from a study of T cell responses to AZD1222 COVID-19 vaccine. Study conclusions and caveats: The study reported that nearly half of spike-specific TCRs target unmutated variant regions. Donors skewed white British and female; clonal diversity was possibly underestimated. Among vaccine-associated CD4 TCRs, coverage spanned spike, with dominance at 160-218 and 743-854.

Clones were read by immunoSEQ multiplex PCR, and TCRdb kept only the in-frame ones, dropping some. The data hold about 190,000 clones, with 90% to 95% observed a single time. The sample holds one count of this clone. Its specificity is not known. V lost 4 bases and J lost 1, with 11 bases in between. CDR1 is LGHDT, CDR2 YNNKEL, per germline (reference sequence). The CDR3 is made up of 15 amino acids. The specimen was peripheral blood, collected on day 0 of AZD1222 vaccination. The source of this sequence is an adult in good health. The chain is built from TRBV3-1 (or the pseudogene TRBV3-2) and TRBJ1-3; D possibly corresponds to TRBD1 (5 bases). The CDR3 bases are TGTGCCAGCAGCCGAAGTTGGACATCTGGAAACACCATATATTTT. Amino acids: CASSRSWTSGNTIYF.